These 17 T cell receptor beta chains originate from one sample sequenced in a study of T cells in women clearing cervical HPV infection listed by TCRdb under 2018. The library was generated by the immunoSEQ multiplex PCR assay. The source is immuneACCESS, and TCRdb retained only in-frame sequences with V and J called. Part of the clones is not carried over; for the studies checked, unresolved V genes explain less than half of this, and the remainder is unexplained. The sample table holds around 30,000 clones. Around 18% of the sample rests with the top ten. Sample: blood buffy coat. These receptors were taken from a woman between 18 and 70 years old with a cervical HPV16 infection that either progressed to CIN3+ or cleared (not recorded which).

To note about this clone: The CDR3 end lies 3 residues beyond the end of the read and is filled in from the germline J gene. The chain joins TRBV5-4 to TRBJ2-7; D possibly corresponds to TRBD2 (5 bases). The CDR3 extends over 15 amino acids. Germline V gives CDR1 SGHNT, CDR2 YYREEE (reference sequence). Deletions cut 4 bases from V and 2 bases from J, with 16 bases between. The CDR3 loop is CASSPEAEATYEQYF. Partial CDR3 DNA: TGTGCCAGCAGCCCAGAAGCGGAGGCAACCTACGAG.

Note on this clone: The CDR3 extends 3 residues past the end of the read, so its final part is completed from the germline J gene. The J gene is TRBJ2-7, the V gene TRBV28, with unresolved D. CDR1 and CDR2 from the germline V gene are MDHEN and SYDVKM. The CDR3 covers 14 residues. Trimming pared 4 bases from V and 2 bases from J, leaving 12 bases between. CDR3 protein: CASSSKERAYEQYF. Partial CDR3 DNA: TGTGCCAGCAGTTCAAAGGAAAGGGCCTACGAG.

A note on this clone: The read halts 3 residues ahead of the CDR3 end, with the missing end drawn from the germline J gene. The genes are TRBV13 and TRBJ1-5; TRBD1 matches 8 bases. This CDR3 has 13 amino acids. Germline CDR1 and CDR2: PRHDT and FYEKMQ (reference sequence). V lost 5 bases and J lost 6; bases outside the gene matches: 3. CDR3 sequence: CASSRTGSQPQHF. CDR3 DNA, as far as it was read: TGTGCCAGCAGCAGGACAGGGAGTCAGCCC. Together with reference TRBV13 and TRBJ1-5, the CDR3 gives the full variable domain: AAGVIQSPRHLIKEKRETATLKCYPIPRHDTVYWYQQGPGQDPQFLISFYEKMQSDKGSIPDRFSAQQFSDYHSELNMSSLELGDSALYFCASSRTGSQPQHFGDGTRLSIL.

As regards this clone: The sequenced fragment ends 3 residues before the CDR3 boundary, so the rest is inferred from the germline J gene. The chain uses TRBV5-1 and TRBJ2-5, with D unresolved. V lost 2 bases, J lost 1 base, and 9 bases lay in between. CDR1 SGHRS and CDR2 YFSETQ come from the germline V gene. CDR3 length: 14 residues. Partial CDR3 DNA: TGCGCCAGCAGCTTAACACAGAGCCAAGAGACC. Its protein product is CASSLTQSQET. The CDR3 as a whole reads CASSLTQSQETQYF.

Remarks on this clone: The CDR3 end is not reached by the read, which stops 3 residues before it; the germline J gene fills it in. The V and J genes are TRBV19 and TRBJ2-3, with D perhaps matching TRBD2 (6 bases). Germline loops: CDR1 LNHDA, CDR2 SQIVND (reference sequence). The CDR3 extends over 13 amino acids. The part of the CDR3 DNA that was read is TGTGCCAGTAGTAAGCTCAGCGGGCGGTCG. Amino acids: CASSKLSGRS. From start to end, the CDR3 is CASSKLSGRSQYF.

Turning to this clone: The read is 3 residues too short to cover the CDR3 end, so that end is filled in from the germline J gene. The rearrangement uses TRBV7-9 and TRBJ1-1; D possibly corresponds to TRBD1 (6 bases). CDR3 length equals 15 residues. Per germline, CDR1 SEHNR and CDR2 FQNEAQ (reference sequence). V dropped 5 bases and J dropped 0 bases, with 13 bases sitting between them. The CDR3 protein is CASSAIQGLNTEAFF. The sequenced part of the CDR3 DNA is TGTGCCAGCAGCGCCATACAGGGTCTGAACACTGAA.

Worth noting for this clone: The read is 3 residues too short to cover the CDR3 end, so that end is filled in from the germline J gene. V usage is TRBV10-3 and J usage is TRBJ2-3; a weak D match, TRBD2 (6 bases). V was pared by 8 bases and J by 5 bases, with 17 bases between. The CDR3 is made up of 14 amino acids. CDR1 and CDR2 (germline): ENHRY, SYGVKD. The covered CDR3 bases are TGTGCCATCTCCCCGACCGCGGGGCGAGATACG. Its translation is CAISPTAGRDT. The CDR3, in full, reads CAISPTAGRDTQYF.

As regards this clone: The sequenced fragment ends 3 residues before the CDR3 boundary, so the rest is inferred from the germline J gene. This chain links TRBV18 with TRBJ2-1, with 9 nucleotides matching TRBD1. V lost 5 bases and J lost 2; bases outside the gene matches: 1. The V gene's germline CDR1 is KGHSH and CDR2 LQKENI. This CDR3 is built from 14 residues. The covered CDR3 bases are TGTGCCAGCTCAGGACAGGGGACCTACAATGAG. Residues: CASSGQGTYNE. The complete CDR3 sequence is CASSGQGTYNEQFF.

CDR3 in amino acids: CASSDRGGPSQETQYF. CDR3 DNA, as far as it was read: TGTGCCAGCAGTGACAGGGGGGGCCCCTCCCAAGAGACC. The V call is TRBV6-4, the J call TRBJ2-5, with TRBD2 as a possible D gene (7 bases). The read is 3 residues too short to cover the CDR3 end, so that end is filled in from the germline J gene. CDR3 length equals 16 residues. CDR1 is MRHNA and CDR2 is SNTAGT in the germline V gene. Trimming cost V 2 bases and J 1 base, with 14 bases left between them.

About this clone itself: The read ends 3 residues shy of where the CDR3 ends; the end is completed using the germline J gene. The same CDR3 is also encoded by other DNA sequences in this sample. The chain joins TRBV4-1 to TRBJ2-1; D is possibly TRBD2 (6 bases). Germline V gene lookup returns CDR1 MGHRA and CDR2 YSYEKL. The CDR3 is made up of 13 amino acids. Deletions cut 5 bases from V and 3 bases from J, with 8 bases between. The CDR3 DNA, read in part, is TGCGCCAGCAGCAGGGACTTCTACAATGAG. Its protein is CASSRDFYNE. The whole CDR3 protein is CASSRDFYNEQFF.

The CDR3 sequence: CASSLGLAGIDTQYF. The covered CDR3 bases are TGTGCCAGCAGTTTAGGGCTAGCGGGCATCGATACG. The genes are TRBV6-2 or TRBV6-3 and TRBJ2-3; 8 bases are shared with TRBD2. The read comes to an end 3 residues before the CDR3 does, leaving the germline J gene to fill in the end. V was clipped by 4 bases and J by 6 bases; unmatched bases: 9. The CDR3 runs 15 residues. CDR1 is MNHEY, CDR2 SVGEGT, per germline.

In the case of this clone: With the read ending 3 residues before the CDR3 end, the germline J gene is used to fill in that end. V usage is TRBV30 and J usage is TRBJ2-7, with D perhaps TRBD1 (6 bases). V lost 4 bases, J lost 0 bases, and 10 bases lay in between. Germline-derived CDR1 and CDR2 are GTSNPN and SVGIG (reference sequence). The CDR3 is 13 residues long. The sequenced CDR3 bases are TGTGCCTGGAATCCGGGACACTCCTACGAG. This codes for CAWNPGHSYE. The CDR3 as a whole reads CAWNPGHSYEQYF.

Notes on this clone: The read halts 3 residues ahead of the CDR3 end, with the missing end drawn from the germline J gene. The chain links TRBV29-1 to TRBJ2-1, with D hard to call. The CDR3 is made up of 15 amino acids. With 3 bases removed from V and 0 bases from J, the gap between germline ends came to 12 bases. Germline V gives CDR1 SQVTM, CDR2 ANQGSEA. CDR3 loop: CSVDGRPSSYNEQFF. The CDR3 bases that were read are TGCAGCGTTGACGGCAGGCCCAGCTCCTACAATGAG.

CDR3 DNA, as far as it was read: TGCAGTGCTAAGACCCGGACAGGCCCCTTTTACGAG. This translates into CSAKTRTGPFYE. The whole CDR3 protein reads CSAKTRTGPFYEQYF. This sequence joins TRBV20-1 and TRBJ2-7; TRBD1 matches 7 bases. The missing CDR3 end, 3 residues past where the read stops, is filled in from the germline J gene. The V segment lost 4 bases and the J segment 4 bases; nucleotides outside the gene matches: 13. The CDR3 has 15 amino acids. Germline V gives CDR1 DFQATT, CDR2 SNEGSKA (reference sequence).

In the case of this clone: The read terminates 3 residues before the CDR3 end, so the remaining end is supplied by the germline J gene. The genes are TRBV11-2 and TRBJ2-3; D is undetermined. The CDR3 loop spans 13 amino acids. V was trimmed by 5 bases and J by 5 bases, leaving 11 bases between them. From germline, CDR1 is SGHAT and CDR2 FQNNGV. This chain's CDR3 is CASSPTVLDTQYF. Incomplete CDR3 DNA: TGTGCCAGCAGCCCCACTGTTCTAGATACG.

About this clone: The CDR3 end falls 3 residues outside the read, so it is completed with the germline J gene. The chain has TRBV20-1 and TRBJ2-7; 7 bases are shared with TRBD2. CDR1 and CDR2 from the germline V gene are DFQATT and SNEGSKA (reference sequence). The CDR3 covers 15 residues. The ends lost 5 bases at V and 3 bases at J; junction bases unmatched: 13. The DNA read from the CDR3 is TGCAGTGCTTCAGGAGGCGGGACTACCCACTACGAG. The encoded protein is CSASGGGTTHYE. The entire CDR3 protein is CSASGGGTTHYEQYF.

Regarding this clone: The read ends 3 residues shy of where the CDR3 ends; the end is completed using the germline J gene. The chain recombines TRBV7-9 with TRBJ2-3, with TRBD2 matching over 8 bases. Germline CDR1 SEHNR, CDR2 FQNEAQ (reference sequence). The V and J ends lost 3 bases and 3 bases, in that order; junction bases with no gene match: 5. The CDR3 covers 15 residues. The CDR3 loop is CASSLSSGSTDTQYF. CDR3 bases read: TGTGCCAGCAGCTTGAGCAGCGGGAGTACAGATACG.